The clone carrying this T cell receptor (beta chain) was seen ten or more times. This same CDR3 is encoded by further DNA sequences in the sample. Per the authors' pipeline: Junction-only sequences produced by ImmunoSEQ had no quality scores, so filtering differed. Produced via immunoSEQ multiplex PCR; TCRdb's table is partial and in-frame only. V, J and clone size are those of that table, while D and trimming were read from the DNA. The sample has 450,000 or so clones; approximately 71% are singletons. Deletions cut 0 bases from V and 9 bases from J, with 9 bases between. The CDR3 covers 14 residues. From germline, CDR1 is MNHEY and CDR2 SVGAGI. The data stem from a study of shared clonotypes between healthy human individuals.

The source material was PBMCs. The receptor was isolated from a woman in her thirties or forties in good health. Some clones in this sample may be carry-over from other donors' samples. The chain recombines TRBV6-5 with TRBJ1-6, with a possible D match to TRBD1 (6 bases). The CDR3 sequence: CASSYSGGSSPLHF. The CDR3 region has the DNA TGTGCCAGCAGTTACTCGGGGGGCTCTTCACCCCTCCACTTT.